Below, one T cell receptor (beta chain) is given with its context. The antigen remains undetermined. One end of the junction varies from germline; a read error may be responsible. CD4+ T cells specific for antigen were expanded with viral peptide pools by the ViraFEST assay before sequencing. Investigators separated out CD4+ T cells once about 10 days of culture had passed. The vaccine recipients had no prior SARS-CoV-2 infection, with negative nucleocapsid antibodies. The sample comes from a study of vaccination effects on CD4 cells after COVID-19. Some clones are missing from TCRdb's copy, which holds only in-frame ones; the method was immunoSEQ multiplex PCR. The sample has about 55,000 clones; roughly 70% are singletons. Study-level points and caveats: Nearly all vaccine-induced clones in healthy recipients recognized only SARS-CoV-2. The authors studied few convalescent patients and collected no early post-infection timepoints.

The CDR3 is 15 residues long. Germline V gene lookup returns CDR1 PRHDT and CDR2 FYEKMQ (reference sequence). V is TRBV13 and J is TRBJ1-3; 8 bases match TRBD1. The material sequenced was CD4+ T cells from PBMCs cultured with SARS-CoV-2 spike peptides, taken before COVID-19 vaccination. The origin of this receptor is a human donor who received a COVID-19 vaccine. This CDR3 is CASSLGQGWLNTIYF. CDR3 sequence (DNA): TGTGCCAGCAGCCTAGGACAGGGATGGTTAAACACCATATATTTT. Filled out from reference TRBV13 and TRBJ1-3, the complete variable domain reads AAGVIQSPRHLIKEKRETATLKCYPIPRHDTVYWYQQGPGQDPQFLISFYEKMQSDKGSIPDRFSAQQFSDYHSELNMSSLELGDSALYFCASSLGQGWLNTIYFGEGSWLTVV.